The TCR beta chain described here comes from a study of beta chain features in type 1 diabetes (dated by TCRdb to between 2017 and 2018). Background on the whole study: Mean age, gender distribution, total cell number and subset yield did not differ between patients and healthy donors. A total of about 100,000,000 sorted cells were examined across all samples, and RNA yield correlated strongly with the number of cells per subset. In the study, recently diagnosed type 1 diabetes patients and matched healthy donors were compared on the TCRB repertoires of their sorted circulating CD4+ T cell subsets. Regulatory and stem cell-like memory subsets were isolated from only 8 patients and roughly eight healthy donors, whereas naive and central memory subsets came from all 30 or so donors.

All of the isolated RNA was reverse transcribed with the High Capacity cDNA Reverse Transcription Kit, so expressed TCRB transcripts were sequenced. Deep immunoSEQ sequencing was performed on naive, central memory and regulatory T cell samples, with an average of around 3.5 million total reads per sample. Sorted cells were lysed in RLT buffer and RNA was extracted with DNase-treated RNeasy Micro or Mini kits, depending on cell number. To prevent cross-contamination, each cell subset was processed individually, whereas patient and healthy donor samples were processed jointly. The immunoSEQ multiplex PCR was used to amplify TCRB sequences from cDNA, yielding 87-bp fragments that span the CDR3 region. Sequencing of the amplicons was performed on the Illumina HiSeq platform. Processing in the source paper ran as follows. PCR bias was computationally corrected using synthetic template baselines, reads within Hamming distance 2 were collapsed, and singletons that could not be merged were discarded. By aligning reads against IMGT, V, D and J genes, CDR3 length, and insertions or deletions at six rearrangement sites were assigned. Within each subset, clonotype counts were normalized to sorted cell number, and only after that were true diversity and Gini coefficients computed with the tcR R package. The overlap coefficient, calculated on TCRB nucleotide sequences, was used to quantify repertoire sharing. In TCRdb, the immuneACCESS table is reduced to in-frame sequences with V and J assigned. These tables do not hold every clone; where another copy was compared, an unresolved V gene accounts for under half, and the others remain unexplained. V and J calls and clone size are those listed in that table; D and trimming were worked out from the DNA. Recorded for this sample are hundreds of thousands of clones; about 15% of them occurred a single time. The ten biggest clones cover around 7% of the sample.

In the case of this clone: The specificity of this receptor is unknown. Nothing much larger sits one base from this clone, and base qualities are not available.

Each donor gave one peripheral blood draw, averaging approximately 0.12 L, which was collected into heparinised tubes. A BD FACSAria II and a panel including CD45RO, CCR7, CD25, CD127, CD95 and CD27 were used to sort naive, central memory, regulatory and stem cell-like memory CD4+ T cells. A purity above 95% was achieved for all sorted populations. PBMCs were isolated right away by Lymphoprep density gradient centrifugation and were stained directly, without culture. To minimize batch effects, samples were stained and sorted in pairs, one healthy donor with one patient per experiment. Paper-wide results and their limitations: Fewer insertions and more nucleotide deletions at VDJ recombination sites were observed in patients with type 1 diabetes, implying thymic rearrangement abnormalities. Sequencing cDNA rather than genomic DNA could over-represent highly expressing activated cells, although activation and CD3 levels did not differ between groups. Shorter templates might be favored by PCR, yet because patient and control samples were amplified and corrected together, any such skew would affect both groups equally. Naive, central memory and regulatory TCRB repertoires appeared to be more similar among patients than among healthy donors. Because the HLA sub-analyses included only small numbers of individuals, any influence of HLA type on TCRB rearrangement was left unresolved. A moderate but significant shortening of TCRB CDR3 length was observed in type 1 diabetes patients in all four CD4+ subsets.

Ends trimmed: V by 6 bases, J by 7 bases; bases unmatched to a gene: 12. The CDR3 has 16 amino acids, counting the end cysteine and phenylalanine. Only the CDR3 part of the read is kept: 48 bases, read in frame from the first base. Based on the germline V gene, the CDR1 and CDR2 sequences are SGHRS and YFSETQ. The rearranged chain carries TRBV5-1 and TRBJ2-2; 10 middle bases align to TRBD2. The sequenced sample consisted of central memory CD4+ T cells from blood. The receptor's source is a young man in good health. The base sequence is TGCGCCAGCAAGGGGACTAGCGCCGGGGTGGTCGGGGAGCTGTTTTTT. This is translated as CASKGTSAGVVGELFF.